In its sample, the clone carrying this T cell receptor beta chain was seen a few times. The antigen is unknown. The record originates from a study of T-cell memory formation after mild COVID-19. Broader study findings: Among clones contracting day 15 to 85, CD4/CD8 was balanced, whereas later expanders leaned CD4+. CD4+ contracting clones lay mainly in CM and EM, CD8+ ones in EMRA.

A single record per CDR3 protein comes from TCRdb applying MiXCR to the 5' RACE reads. The data show approximately 490,000 distinct CDR3 sequences, roughly 21% seen once. The sequenced sample consisted of PBMCs or a T cell subset sorted from them (not recorded which). The source of this sequence is an adult woman who had mild COVID-19 (a few samples of this study predate the infection). Cell type and time point are not known.

The CDR3 spells CASSPRDYLSTDTQYF. DNA of the CDR3: TGTGCCAGCAGTCCACGGGACTACCTGAGCACAGATACGCAGTATTTT. The chain uses TRBV12-3 or TRBV12-4 and TRBJ2-3, with 7 bases lining up with TRBD2. This CDR3 has 16 amino acids. Germline trimming cut 5 bases from V and 0 bases from J; bases unmatched to any gene: 8.